The sequence of this TCR beta chain was determined in a study of control samples from healthy donors and cancer patients. Produced via immunoSEQ multiplex PCR; TCRdb's table is partial and in-frame only. Here the sample spans approximately 100,000 clones, more than 85% being singletons. Per germline, CDR1 MNHEY and CDR2 SVGEGT. V lost 0 bases and J lost 4, with 15 bases in between. CDR3 length equals 16 residues. The genes are TRBV6-2 or TRBV6-3 and TRBJ1-1; the D is unclear. Sequenced input: blood. This clonotype was obtained from a man aged 30 to 39 in good health. CDR3 in DNA: TGTGCCAGCAGTTACTCGATAACTGGGTGGGTCACTGAAGCTTTCTTT. This encodes CASSYSITGWVTEAFF.